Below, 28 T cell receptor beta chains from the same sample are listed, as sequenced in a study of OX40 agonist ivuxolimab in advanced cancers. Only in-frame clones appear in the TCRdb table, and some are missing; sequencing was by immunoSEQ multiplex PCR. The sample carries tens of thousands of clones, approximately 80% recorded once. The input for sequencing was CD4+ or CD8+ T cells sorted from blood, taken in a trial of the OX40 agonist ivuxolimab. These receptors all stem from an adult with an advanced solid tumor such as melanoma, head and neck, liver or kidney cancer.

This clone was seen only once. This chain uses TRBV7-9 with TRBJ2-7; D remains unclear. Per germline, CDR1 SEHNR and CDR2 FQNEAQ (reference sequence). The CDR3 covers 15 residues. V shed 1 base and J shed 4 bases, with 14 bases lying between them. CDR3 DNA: TGTGCCAGCAGCTTAGGCTGGCTAGGATCTTACGAGCAGTACTTC. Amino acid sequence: CASSLGWLGSYEQYF.

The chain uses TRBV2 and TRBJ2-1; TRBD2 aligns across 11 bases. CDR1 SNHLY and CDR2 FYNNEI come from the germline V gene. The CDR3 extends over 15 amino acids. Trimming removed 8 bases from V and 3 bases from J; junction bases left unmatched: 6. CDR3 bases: TGTGCCAGCCTGAAAACTAGCGGGGGCTACAATGAGCAGTTCTTC. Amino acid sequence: CASLKTSGGYNEQFF. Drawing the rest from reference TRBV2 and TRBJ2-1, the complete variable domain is EPEVTQTPSHQVTQMGQEVILRCVPISNHLYFYWYRQILGQKVEFLVSFYNNEISEKSEIFDDQFSVERPDGSNFTLKIRSTKLEDSAMYFCASLKTSGGYNEQFFGPGTRLTVL.

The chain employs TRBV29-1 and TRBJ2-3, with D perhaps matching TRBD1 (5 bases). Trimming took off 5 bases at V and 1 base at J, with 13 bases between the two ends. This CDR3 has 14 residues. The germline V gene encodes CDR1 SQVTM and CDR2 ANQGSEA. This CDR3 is CSVQRGLRTDTQYF. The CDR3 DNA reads TGCAGCGTTCAAAGGGGATTACGCACAGATACGCAGTATTTT.

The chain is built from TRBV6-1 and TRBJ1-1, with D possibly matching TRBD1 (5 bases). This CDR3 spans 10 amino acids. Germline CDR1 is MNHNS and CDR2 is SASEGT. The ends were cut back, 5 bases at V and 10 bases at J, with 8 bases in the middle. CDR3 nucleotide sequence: TGTGCCAGCAGTTTTCAGGGAGCTTTCTTT. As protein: CASSFQGAFF.

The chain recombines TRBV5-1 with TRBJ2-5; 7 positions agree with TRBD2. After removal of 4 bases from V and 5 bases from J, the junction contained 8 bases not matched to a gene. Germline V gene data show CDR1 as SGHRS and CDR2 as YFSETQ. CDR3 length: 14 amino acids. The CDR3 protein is CASSDSQGGETQYF. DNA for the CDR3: TGCGCCAGCAGCGACTCCCAGGGAGGGGAGACCCAGTACTTC. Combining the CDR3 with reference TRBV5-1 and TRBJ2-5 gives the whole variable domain KAGVTQTPRYLIKTRGQQVTLSCSPISGHRSVSWYQQTPGQGLQFLFEYFSETQRNKGNFPGRFSGRQFSNSRSEMNVSTLELGDSALYLCASSDSQGGETQYFGPGTRLLVL.

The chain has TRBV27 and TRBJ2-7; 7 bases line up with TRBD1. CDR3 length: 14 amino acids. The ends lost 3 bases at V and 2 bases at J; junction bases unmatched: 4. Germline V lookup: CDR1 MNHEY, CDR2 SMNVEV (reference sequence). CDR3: CASSFTTGPYEQYF. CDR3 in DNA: TGTGCCAGCAGTTTCACGACAGGGCCCTACGAGCAGTACTTC.

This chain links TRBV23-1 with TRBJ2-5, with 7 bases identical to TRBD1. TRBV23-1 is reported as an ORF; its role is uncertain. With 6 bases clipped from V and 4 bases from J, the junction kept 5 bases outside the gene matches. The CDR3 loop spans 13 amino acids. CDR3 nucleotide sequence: TGCGCCAGCAGCTACTACAGGGGAGAGACCCAGTACTTC. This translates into CASSYYRGETQYF.

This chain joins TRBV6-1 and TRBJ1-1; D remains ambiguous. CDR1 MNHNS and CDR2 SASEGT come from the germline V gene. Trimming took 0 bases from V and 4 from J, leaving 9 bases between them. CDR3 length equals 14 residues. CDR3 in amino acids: CASSEALSGTEAFF. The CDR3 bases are TGTGCCAGCAGTGAAGCGCTGAGCGGCACTGAAGCTTTCTTT.

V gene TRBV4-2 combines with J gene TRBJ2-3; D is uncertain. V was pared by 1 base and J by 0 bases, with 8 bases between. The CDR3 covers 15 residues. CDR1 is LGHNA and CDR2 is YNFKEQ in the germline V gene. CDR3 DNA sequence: TGTGCCAGCAGCCAAGCGGGCCAAAGCACAGATACGCAGTATTTT. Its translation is CASSQAGQSTDTQYF.

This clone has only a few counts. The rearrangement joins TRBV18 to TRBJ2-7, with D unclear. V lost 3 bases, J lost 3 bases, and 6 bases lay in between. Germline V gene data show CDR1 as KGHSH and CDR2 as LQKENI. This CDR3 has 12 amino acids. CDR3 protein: CASSPSDYEQYF. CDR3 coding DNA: TGTGCCAGCTCACCGTCCGACTACGAGCAGTACTTC.

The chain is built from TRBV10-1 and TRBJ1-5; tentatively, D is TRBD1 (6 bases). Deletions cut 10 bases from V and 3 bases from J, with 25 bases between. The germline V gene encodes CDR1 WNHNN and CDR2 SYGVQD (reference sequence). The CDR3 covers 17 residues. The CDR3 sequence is CATTRDRHPCFNQPQHF. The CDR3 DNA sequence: TGCGCCACTACCCGAGACAGGCACCCCTGTTTCAATCAGCCCCAGCATTTT.

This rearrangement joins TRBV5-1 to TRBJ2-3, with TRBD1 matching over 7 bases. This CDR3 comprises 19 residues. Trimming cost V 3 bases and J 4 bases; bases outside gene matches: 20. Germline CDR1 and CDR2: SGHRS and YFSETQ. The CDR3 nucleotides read TGCGCCAGCAGCTGGAGACAGGGTACTCGCAGTCTAGACGCAGATACGCAGTATTTT. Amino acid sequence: CASSWRQGTRSLDADTQYF.

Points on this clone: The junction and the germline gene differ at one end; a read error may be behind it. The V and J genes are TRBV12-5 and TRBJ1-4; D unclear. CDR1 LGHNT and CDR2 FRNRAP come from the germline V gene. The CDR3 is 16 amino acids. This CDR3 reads CANGLGVAATNEKLFF. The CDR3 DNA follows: TGTGCTAATGGTTTAGGAGTTGCGGCAACTAATGAAAAACTGTTTTTT.

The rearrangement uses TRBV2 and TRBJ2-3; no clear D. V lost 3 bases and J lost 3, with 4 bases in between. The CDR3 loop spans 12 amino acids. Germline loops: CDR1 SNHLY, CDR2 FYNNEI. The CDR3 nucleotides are TGTGCCAGCAGTGATACAACAGATACGCAGTATTTT. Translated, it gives CASSDTTDTQYF.

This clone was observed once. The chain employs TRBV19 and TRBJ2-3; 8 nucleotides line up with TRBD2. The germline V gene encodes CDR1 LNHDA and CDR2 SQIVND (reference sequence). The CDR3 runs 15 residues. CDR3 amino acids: CGSRGGRHGTDTQYF. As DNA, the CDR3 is TGTGGATCAAGGGGCGGGAGGCATGGCACAGATACGCAGTATTTT.

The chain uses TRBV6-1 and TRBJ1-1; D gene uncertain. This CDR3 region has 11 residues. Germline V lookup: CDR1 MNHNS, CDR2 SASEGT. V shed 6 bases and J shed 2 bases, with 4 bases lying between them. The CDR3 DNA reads TGTGCCAGCAGAGATAACACTGAAGCTTTCTTT. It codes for CASRDNTEAFF.

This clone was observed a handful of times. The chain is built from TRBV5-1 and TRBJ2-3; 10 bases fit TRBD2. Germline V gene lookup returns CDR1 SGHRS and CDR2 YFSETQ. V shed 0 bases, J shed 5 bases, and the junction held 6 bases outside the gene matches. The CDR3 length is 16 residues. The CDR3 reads CASSLVLAGAGDTQYF. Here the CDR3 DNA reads TGCGCCAGCAGCTTGGTGCTAGCGGGAGCCGGAGATACGCAGTATTTT.

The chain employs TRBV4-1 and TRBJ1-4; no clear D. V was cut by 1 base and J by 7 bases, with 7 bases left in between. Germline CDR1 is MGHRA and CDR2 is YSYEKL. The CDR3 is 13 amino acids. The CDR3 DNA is TGCGCCAGCAGCCAAGTACAGCTTGAAAAACTGTTTTTT. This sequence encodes CASSQVQLEKLFF.

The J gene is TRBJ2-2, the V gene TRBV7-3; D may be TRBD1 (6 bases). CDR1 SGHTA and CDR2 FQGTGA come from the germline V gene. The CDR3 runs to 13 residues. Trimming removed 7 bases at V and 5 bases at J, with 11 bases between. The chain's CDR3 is CASNFGQTGELFF. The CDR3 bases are TGTGCCAGCAACTTCGGACAGACCGGGGAGCTGTTTTTT.

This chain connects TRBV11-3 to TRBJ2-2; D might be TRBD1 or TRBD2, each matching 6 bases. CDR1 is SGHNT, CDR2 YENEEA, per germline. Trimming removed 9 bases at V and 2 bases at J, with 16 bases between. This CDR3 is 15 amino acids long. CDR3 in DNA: TGTGCCAGTTCAAGAGGGGGGACTAACACCGGGGAGCTGTTTTTT. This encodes CASSRGGTNTGELFF. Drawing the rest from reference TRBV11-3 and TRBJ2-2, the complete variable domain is EAGVVQSPRYKIIEKKQPVAFWCNPISGHNTLYWYLQNLGQGPELLIRYENEEAVDDSQLPKDRFSAERLKGVDSTLKIQPAELGDSAVYLCASSRGGTNTGELFFGEGSRLTVL.

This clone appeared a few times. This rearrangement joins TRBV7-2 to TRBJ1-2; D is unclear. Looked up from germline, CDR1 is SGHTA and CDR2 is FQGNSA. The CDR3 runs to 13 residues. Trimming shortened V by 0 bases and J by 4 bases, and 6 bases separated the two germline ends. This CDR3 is CASSLASLYGYTF. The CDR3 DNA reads TGTGCCAGCAGCTTAGCCAGCCTCTATGGCTACACCTTC.

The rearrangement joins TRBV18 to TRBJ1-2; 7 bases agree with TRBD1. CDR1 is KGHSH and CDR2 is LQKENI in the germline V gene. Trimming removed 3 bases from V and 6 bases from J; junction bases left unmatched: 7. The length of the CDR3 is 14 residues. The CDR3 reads CASSPVEGADGYTF. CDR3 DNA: TGTGCCAGCTCACCGGTTGAGGGGGCGGATGGCTACACCTTC.

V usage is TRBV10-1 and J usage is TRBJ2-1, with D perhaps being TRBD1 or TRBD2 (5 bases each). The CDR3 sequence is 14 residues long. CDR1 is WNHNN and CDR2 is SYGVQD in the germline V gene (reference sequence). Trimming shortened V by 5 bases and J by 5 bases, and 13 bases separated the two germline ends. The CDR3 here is CASSTGTGNNEQFF. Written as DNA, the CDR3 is TGCGCCAGCAGTACCGGGACGGGGAACAATGAGCAGTTCTTC.

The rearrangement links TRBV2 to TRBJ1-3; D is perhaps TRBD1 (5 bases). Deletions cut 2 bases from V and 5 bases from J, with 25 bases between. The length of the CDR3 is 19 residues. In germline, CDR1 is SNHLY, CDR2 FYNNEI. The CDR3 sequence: CASSESNPWAGPDRNTIYF. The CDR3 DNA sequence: TGTGCCAGCAGTGAATCAAACCCGTGGGCAGGGCCGGACAGAAACACCATATATTTT.

CDR3 in DNA: TGTGCCAGCAGTCCTGTTCGTGTAACCTACAATGAGCAGTTCTTC. Its protein is CASSPVRVTYNEQFF. The J gene is TRBJ2-1, the V gene TRBV5-6; D is ambiguous. Trimming cost V 5 bases and J 2 bases, with 14 bases left between them. Germline CDR1 and CDR2: SGHDT and YYEEEE. The CDR3 extends over 15 amino acids.

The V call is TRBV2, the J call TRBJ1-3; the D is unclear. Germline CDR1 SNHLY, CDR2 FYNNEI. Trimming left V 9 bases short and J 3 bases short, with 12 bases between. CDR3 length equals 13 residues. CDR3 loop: CASSVTVGNTIYF. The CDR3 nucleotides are TGTGCCAGTTCCGTAACGGTTGGAAACACCATATATTTT.

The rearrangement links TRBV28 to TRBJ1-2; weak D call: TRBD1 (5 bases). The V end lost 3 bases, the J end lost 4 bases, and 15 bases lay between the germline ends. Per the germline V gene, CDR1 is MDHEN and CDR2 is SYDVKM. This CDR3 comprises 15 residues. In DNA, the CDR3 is TGTGCCAGCAGTTTGCCGGCCAGGGTGAGCTATGGCTACACCTTC. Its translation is CASSLPARVSYGYTF.

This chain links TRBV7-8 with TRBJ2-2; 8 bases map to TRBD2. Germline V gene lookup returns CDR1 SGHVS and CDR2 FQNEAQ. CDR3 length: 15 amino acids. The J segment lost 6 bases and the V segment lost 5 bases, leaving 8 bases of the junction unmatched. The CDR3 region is CASSIPLGGAGELFF. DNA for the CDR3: TGTGCCAGCAGCATCCCGCTCGGGGGGGCCGGGGAGCTGTTTTTT.